This T cell receptor beta chain was sequenced in a study of T-cell memory formation after mild COVID-19. Study-level background: TCR clusters were largely donor specific.

This clonotype was seen only a few times. Antigen: not known. TCRdb itself ran the 5' RACE reads through MiXCR, one entry per CDR3 protein. Among approximately 250,000 distinct CDR3 sequences listed, 15% were seen once. Findings and limits, study-wide: Specificity for SARS-CoV-2 was not confirmed among the second-wave clones peaking on day 37. A subset of responding clones appeared in pre-infection memory, suggesting cross-reactive memory joined.

Sequenced input: PBMCs or a T cell subset sorted from them (not recorded which). The receptor's source is an adult woman who had mild COVID-19 (a few samples of this study predate the infection). Cell type and time point are not known.

For the CDR3, the DNA is TGTGCCAGCAGTCCTTTGTCGGCTAGCTCGTACAATGAGCAGTTCTTC. It specifies CASSPLSASSYNEQFF. The chain recombines TRBV9 with TRBJ2-1; D is possibly TRBD2 (5 bases). V was clipped by 5 bases and J by 4 bases, with 19 bases between them. Germline V gives CDR1 SGDLS, CDR2 YYNGEE. The CDR3 runs 16 residues.